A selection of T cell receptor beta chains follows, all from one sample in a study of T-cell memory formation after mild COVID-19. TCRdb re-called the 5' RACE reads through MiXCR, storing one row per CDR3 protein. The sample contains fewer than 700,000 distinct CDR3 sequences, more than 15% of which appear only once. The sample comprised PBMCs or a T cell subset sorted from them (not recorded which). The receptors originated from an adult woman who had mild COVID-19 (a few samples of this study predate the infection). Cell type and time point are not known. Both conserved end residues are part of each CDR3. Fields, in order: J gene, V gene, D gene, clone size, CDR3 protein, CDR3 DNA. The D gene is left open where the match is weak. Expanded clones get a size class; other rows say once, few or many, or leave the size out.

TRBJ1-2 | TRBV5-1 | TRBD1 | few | CASSYPGQGDGYTF | TGCGCCAGCAGCTACCCCGGACAGGGGGATGGCTACACCTTC
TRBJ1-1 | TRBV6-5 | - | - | CASTKGLKNTEAFF | TGTGCCAGCACCAAGGGACTGAAGAACACTGAAGCTTTCTTT
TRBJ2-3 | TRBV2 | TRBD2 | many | CASQGTSTDTQYF | TGTGCCAGCCAGGGGACTAGTACAGATACGCAGTATTTT
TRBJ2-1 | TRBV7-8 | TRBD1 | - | CASSAGTGRIMRQFF | TGTGCCAGCAGCGCCGGGACAGGGAGAATCATGCGGCAGTTCTTC
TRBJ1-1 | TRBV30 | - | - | CAWNAPPGNTEAFF | TGTGCCTGGAACGCCCCTCCGGGGAACACTGAAGCTTTCTTT
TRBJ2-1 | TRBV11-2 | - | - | CASSPPADYNEQFF | TGTGCCAGCAGCCCCCCAGCGGACTACAATGAGCAGTTCTTC
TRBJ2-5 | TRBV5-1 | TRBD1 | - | CASSLGQGPLEAQYF | TGCGCCAGCAGCTTGGGACAGGGGCCCCTCGAGGCCCAGTACTTC
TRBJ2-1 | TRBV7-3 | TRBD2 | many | CASSRAGGPVDEQFF | TGTGCCAGCAGCCGCGCGGGGGGGCCGGTTGATGAGCAGTTCTTC
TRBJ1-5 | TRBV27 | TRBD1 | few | CASSNTLGQGGSMPQHF | TGTGCCAGCAGTAACACCTTGGGACAGGGAGGTTCGATGCCCCAGCATTTT
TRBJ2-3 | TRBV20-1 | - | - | CSASRSASTDTQYF | TGCAGTGCTAGTAGGAGCGCCAGCACAGATACGCAGTATTTT
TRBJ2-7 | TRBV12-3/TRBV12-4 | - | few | CASSSTAGPLEQYF | TGTGCCAGCAGTTCCACAGCAGGCCCCCTCGAGCAGTACTTC
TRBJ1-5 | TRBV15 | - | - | CATSREGVAGQPQHF | TGTGCCACCAGCAGGGAGGGTGTAGCGGGGCAGCCCCAGCATTTT
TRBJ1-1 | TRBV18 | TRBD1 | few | CASSPGTVLMNTEAFF | TGTGCCAGCTCACCCGGGACAGTTTTAATGAACACTGAAGCTTTCTTT
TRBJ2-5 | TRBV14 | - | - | CASSQVRGQETQYF | TGTGCCAGCAGCCAAGTACGGGGACAAGAGACCCAGTACTTC
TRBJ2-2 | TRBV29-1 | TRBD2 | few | CSGLAGGTGELFF | TGCAGCGGGCTAGCGGGAGGAACCGGGGAGCTGTTTTTT
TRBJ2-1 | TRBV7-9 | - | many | CASSLASNEQFF | TGTGCCAGCAGCTTAGCTAGCAATGAGCAGTTCTTC
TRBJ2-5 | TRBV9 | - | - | CASSVGRSSGETQYF | TGTGCCAGCAGCGTAGGGAGGTCGTCGGGCGAGACCCAGTACTTC
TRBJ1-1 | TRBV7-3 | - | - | CASGSGQLMNTEAFF | TGTGCCAGCGGAAGCGGACAGCTCATGAACACTGAAGCTTTCTTT
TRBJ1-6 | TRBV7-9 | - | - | CASSDTGLNSPLHF | TGTGCCAGCAGCGATACAGGTTTAAATTCACCCCTCCACTTT
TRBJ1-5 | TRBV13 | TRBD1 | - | CASSLEGPGTGLNQPQHF | TGTGCCAGCAGCTTAGAGGGGCCCGGGACAGGGTTGAATCAGCCCCAGCATTTT
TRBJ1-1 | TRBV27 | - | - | CASSTQGFGAFF | TGTGCCAGCAGCACCCAAGGCTTTGGGGCTTTCTTT
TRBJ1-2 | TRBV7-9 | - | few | CASSLAADSGAF | TGTGCCAGCAGCTTAGCGGCCGACAGTGGCGCCTTC
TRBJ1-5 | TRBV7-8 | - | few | CASSLAQGPQPQHF | TGTGCCAGCAGCTTAGCCCAGGGCCCTCAGCCCCAGCATTTT
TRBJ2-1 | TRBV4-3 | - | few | CASSQDRGINEQFF | TGCGCCAGCAGCCAAGATCGGGGGATCAATGAGCAGTTCTTC
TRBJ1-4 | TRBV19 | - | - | CASTPLGREHLFF | TGTGCCAGTACCCCTCTGGGCAGGGAGCACCTGTTTTTT
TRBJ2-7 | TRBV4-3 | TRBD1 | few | CASSQGDRAYEQYF | TGCGCCAGCAGCCAAGGGGACAGGGCCTACGAGCAGTACTTC
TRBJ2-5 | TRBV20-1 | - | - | CSATTRAQETQYF | TGCAGTGCAACGACTAGGGCCCAAGAGACCCAGTACTTC
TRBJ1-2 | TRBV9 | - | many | CASSVPGGASGYTF | TGTGCCAGCAGCGTTCCGGGGGGCGCGTCTGGCTACACCTTC
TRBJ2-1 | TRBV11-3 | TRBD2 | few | CASSFLAGGVDEQFF | TGTGCCAGCAGCTTTCTCGCGGGAGGCGTTGATGAGCAGTTCTTC
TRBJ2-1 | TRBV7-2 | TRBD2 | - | CASSLGSTSGRAEQFF | TGTGCCAGCAGCTTAGGTTCCACTAGCGGGAGGGCTGAGCAGTTCTTC
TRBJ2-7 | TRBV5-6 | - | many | CASSLNGPFSYEQYF | TGTGCCAGCAGCTTGAATGGGCCTTTTTCCTACGAGCAGTACTTC
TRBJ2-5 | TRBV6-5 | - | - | CASRPAEGGRETQYF | TGTGCCAGCAGGCCCGCTGAGGGGGGGCGCGAGACCCAGTACTTC
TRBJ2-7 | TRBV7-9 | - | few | CASSLGAGLLGQYF | TGTGCCAGCAGCTTAGGGGCGGGCCTGCTGGGGCAGTACTTC
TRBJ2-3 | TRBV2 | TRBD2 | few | CASFRGGAGGPGNTQYF | TGTGCCAGCTTCCGAGGTGGAGCGGGGGGTCCGGGGAATACGCAGTATTTT
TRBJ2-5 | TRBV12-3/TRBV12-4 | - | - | CASRKSQETQYF | TGTGCCAGCAGAAAATCACAAGAGACCCAGTACTTC
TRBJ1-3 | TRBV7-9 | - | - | CASSSFGQLGNTIYF | TGTGCCAGCAGCTCCTTTGGCCAGCTTGGAAACACCATATATTTT
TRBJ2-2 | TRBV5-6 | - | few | CASSRRRSGELFF | TGTGCCAGCAGCCGGAGACGGTCCGGGGAGCTGTTTTTT
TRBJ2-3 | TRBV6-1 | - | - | CASSENRGMDTQYF | TGTGCCAGCAGTGAGAATCGGGGCATGGATACGCAGTATTTT